The 27 T cell receptor beta chains below all came from one sample that was sequenced in a study of patients and donors after allogeneic stem cell transplantation. MiXCR, applied by TCRdb to the RT-PCR reads, yields one record per CDR3 protein. The table includes 90,000 to 130,000 distinct CDR3 sequences, roughly 37% detected once. Input material: blood, either unsorted or a sorted T cell fraction (not recorded which). These receptors came from a human donor who was either an allogeneic HSCT recipient or a stem cell or donor lymphocyte infusion donor (not recorded which). It is not recorded whose cells these are; they may come from a transplant donor.

In this sample, this clonotype turned up a few times. This sequence joins TRBV5-1 and TRBJ1-1, with a weak D call TRBD1 (5 bases). The germline gives CDR1 SGHRS, CDR2 YFSETQ. The CDR3 length is 14 residues. V was pared by 5 bases and J by 1 base, with 12 bases between. The CDR3 coding sequence is TGCGCCAGCAGGTCCGACAGACCGAACACTGAAGCTTTCTTT. Amino acids: CASRSDRPNTEAFF.

This rearrangement joins TRBV15 to TRBJ2-7; D possibly matches TRBD1 or TRBD2 (5 bases each). The CDR3 is made up of 13 amino acids. Between the trimmed V and J ends, which lost 4 bases and 10 bases, there was a span of 17 bases. CDR1 is LNHNV, CDR2 YYDKDF, per germline (reference sequence). Here the CDR3 DNA reads TGTGCCACCAGCATCCCGGGGACCGCAAGACAGTACTTC. This translates into CATSIPGTARQYF.

This clonotype was found a few times. The germline gene is not matched at one end of the junction; a read error may be the cause. V usage is TRBV20-1 and J usage is TRBJ1-2; D is unresolved. The germline CDR1 and CDR2 sequences are DFQATT and SNEGSKA (reference sequence). The CDR3 has 13 residues. This CDR3 is CSARDRVHYRYTF. CDR3 nucleotides: TGCAGTGCTAGAGATAGGGTACACTATCGCTACACCTTC.

This clonotype was recorded only once. An end of the junction does not agree with germline; a read error may underlie this. V usage is TRBV10-3 and J usage is TRBJ2-2; possible D gene TRBD1, 6 bases. Germline assignment: CDR1 ENHRY and CDR2 SYGVKD. This CDR3 is built from 14 residues. The CDR3, as DNA: TGTGCCATCAGTGACAGGGGAAACACCGCGGAGCTGTTTTTT. It encodes CAISDRGNTAELFF.

This chain connects TRBV11-2 to TRBJ1-1; TRBD1 matches at 8 bases. The CDR3 contains 18 residues. The germline V gene has CDR1 SGHAT and CDR2 FQNNGV. Losses at the gene ends were 0 bases for V and 1 base for J; bases not matched to a gene: 10. In DNA, the CDR3 is TGTGCCAGCAGCTTAGATCTTAGACAGGGGATTCGGAACACTGAAGCTTTCTTT. As protein: CASSLDLRQGIRNTEAFF. Together with reference TRBV11-2 and TRBJ1-1, the CDR3 gives the full variable domain: EAGVAQSPRYKIIEKRQSVAFWCNPISGHATLYWYQQILGQGPKLLIQFQNNGVVDDSQLPKDRFSAERLKGVDSTLKIQPAKLEDSAVYLCASSLDLRQGIRNTEAFFGQGTRLTVV.

The rearrangement links TRBV4-2 to TRBJ1-5; D is possibly TRBD1 (6 bases). This CDR3 comprises 17 residues. CDR1 LGHNA and CDR2 YNFKEQ come from the germline V gene. Trimming shortened V by 4 bases and J by 0 bases, and 16 bases separated the two germline ends. In nucleotides, the CDR3 is TGTGCCAGCAGCCCAGGGACACTTTTTGATAGCAATCAGCCCCAGCATTTT. This codes for CASSPGTLFDSNQPQHF.

This clonotype showed up just a few times. The chain couples TRBV7-9 to TRBJ1-1, with 9 bases lining up with TRBD1. CDR1 and CDR2 (germline): SEHNR, FQNEAQ (reference sequence). After removal of 5 bases from V and 1 base from J, the junction contained 11 bases not matched to a gene. The CDR3 runs 17 residues. The CDR3 loop reads CASSEKTPGQGNTEAFF. The CDR3 bases are TGTGCCAGCAGCGAAAAAACCCCGGGACAGGGGAACACTGAAGCTTTCTTT.

Turning to this clonotype: The junction does not match germline at one end; this may be a read error. The genes are TRBV7-7 and TRBJ2-7; D might be TRBD1 or TRBD2, each matching 5 bases. The germline CDR1 and CDR2 sequences are SSHAT and FNYEAQ (reference sequence). The CDR3 extends over 13 amino acids. This chain's CDR3 is CASSRDATYEQYF. CDR3 sequence (DNA): TGTGCTAGCAGCAGGGACGCCACCTACGAGCAGTACTTC.

About this clonotype itself: Sequence at one end of the junction differs from germline and may be a read error. V and J are TRBV28 and TRBJ1-1; 7 bases agree with TRBD1. CDR1 MDHEN and CDR2 SYDVKM come from the germline V gene. The CDR3 runs to 16 residues. The CDR3 DNA reads as TGTGCCAGCAGTTTCTGGACAGGAACCATGAACTCTGAAGCTTTCTTT. Protein: CASSFWTGTMNSEAFF. The whole variable domain, remainder taken from reference TRBV28 and TRBJ1-1, is DVKVTQSSRYLVKRTGEKVFLECVQDMDHENMFWYRQDPGLGLRLIYFSYDVKMKEKGDIPEGYSVSREKKERFSLILESASTNQTSMYLCASSFWTGTMNSEAFFGQGTRLTVV.

The chain has TRBV10-3 and TRBJ2-5, with 12 nucleotides matching TRBD2. The CDR3 has 17 residues. J was trimmed by 5 bases and V by 0 bases; bases with no gene match: 7. From germline, CDR1 is ENHRY and CDR2 SYGVKD. The CDR3 is CAISESPRLAGAETQYF. CDR3 sequence (DNA): TGTGCCATCAGTGAGTCCCCCAGACTAGCGGGAGCGGAGACCCAGTACTTC.

CDR3 protein: CASSTGGSTDTQYF. The CDR3, as DNA: TGTGCCAGCAGCACCGGGGGTAGCACAGATACGCAGTATTTT. The V and J genes are TRBV7-2 and TRBJ2-3; D might be TRBD2 (6 bases). Germline-derived CDR1 and CDR2 are SGHTA and FQGNSA. This CDR3 is built from 14 residues. V was pared by 5 bases and J by 0 bases, with 9 bases between. Full variable domain (remainder filled in from reference TRBV7-2 and TRBJ2-3): GAGVSQSPSNKVTEKGKDVELRCDPISGHTALYWYRQSLGQGLEFLIYFQGNSAPDKSGLPSDRFSAERTGGSVSTLTIQRTQQEDSAVYLCASSTGGSTDTQYFGPGTRLTVL.

This clonotype was seen a handful of times. The chain recombines TRBV7-2 with TRBJ1-1; D is ambiguous. Per germline, CDR1 SGHTA and CDR2 FQGNSA. This CDR3 is built from 13 residues. V gave up 5 bases and J gave up 7 bases, with 14 bases separating them. The CDR3 spells CASSPWEGFEAFF. The CDR3, as DNA: TGTGCCAGCAGCCCTTGGGAGGGATTTGAAGCTTTCTTT.

The sample holds a few counts of this clonotype. The chain couples TRBV29-1 to TRBJ2-4; a possible D gene is TRBD1 (5 bases). The CDR3 loop spans 13 amino acids. Trimming removed 4 bases at V and 8 bases at J, with 15 bases between. In germline, CDR1 is SQVTM, CDR2 ANQGSEA. In DNA form, the CDR3 reads TGCAGCGTTGTCAGGGCCTCGAGCTACATTCAGTACTTC. Translation gives CSVVRASSYIQYF.

The chain links TRBV4-3 to TRBJ1-2; a weak D match, TRBD1 (5 bases). CDR1 and CDR2 from the germline V gene are LGHNA and YSLEER. This CDR3 contains 16 residues. Trimming shortened V by 1 base and J by 2 bases, and 14 bases separated the two germline ends. The CDR3 DNA follows: TGCGCCAGCAGCCAAGCTCCCTCGACAGCCAACTATGGCTACACCTTC. This translates into CASSQAPSTANYGYTF.

The chain carries TRBV6-2 or TRBV6-3 and TRBJ2-1; the D gene is possibly TRBD2 (6 bases). V was cut by 8 bases and J by 4 bases, with 18 bases left in between. CDR1 MNHEY and CDR2 SVGEGT come from the germline V gene. The CDR3 loop spans 15 amino acids. This CDR3 is CASLAAGTQYNEQFF. In DNA, the CDR3 is TGTGCCAGCCTAGCAGCCGGGACTCAATACAATGAGCAGTTCTTC.

This clonotype showed up just a few times. J is TRBJ1-2 and V is TRBV6-6; 9 positions agree with TRBD1. This CDR3 comprises 15 residues. Trimming at V came to 2 bases and at J to 6 bases, leaving 7 bases not matched to a gene. Looked up from germline, CDR1 is MNHNY and CDR2 is SVGAGI (reference sequence). CDR3 region: CASSYDGTGRHGYTF. The CDR3, as DNA: TGTGCCAGCAGTTACGATGGGACAGGGCGTCATGGCTACACCTTC.

V and J are TRBV5-1 and TRBJ1-2; tentatively, D is TRBD1 (6 bases). Germline CDR1 and CDR2: SGHRS and YFSETQ. The CDR3 runs to 14 residues. Trimming removed 4 bases from V and 8 bases from J, with 18 bases in between. CDR3 in amino acids: CASSPIGGAQGYTF. The DNA for the CDR3 is TGCGCCAGCAGCCCTATCGGGGGGGCGCAAGGCTACACCTTC.

The CDR3 loop reads CASSLPWTSGSQEQFF. In nucleotides, the CDR3 is TGTGCCAGCAGTTTACCCTGGACTAGCGGGAGCCAGGAGCAGTTCTTC. The chain uses TRBV27 and TRBJ2-1, with 13 bases lining up with TRBD2. Per germline, CDR1 MNHEY and CDR2 SMNVEV (reference sequence). The CDR3 is made up of 16 amino acids. V lost 2 bases to trimming and J lost 10 bases; unmatched junction nucleotides: 8.

This clonotype came up a few times. V usage is TRBV9 and J usage is TRBJ2-3, with D tentatively TRBD2 (6 bases). The V end lost 3 bases, the J end lost 2 bases, and 10 bases lay between the germline ends. Germline V gene sequence: CDR1 SGDLS, CDR2 YYNGEE. The CDR3 has 14 amino acids. The CDR3 loop is CASSGRVPTDTQYF. CDR3 nucleotides: TGTGCCAGCAGCGGGAGGGTCCCCACAGATACGCAGTATTTT.

This clonotype was picked up a small number of times. This chain joins TRBV12-3 or TRBV12-4 and TRBJ1-5, with D possibly matching TRBD1 (5 bases). V lost 1 base and J 12 bases, leaving 7 bases between the germline ends. The CDR3 has 11 residues. The CDR3 reads CASSLGGDQHF. Here the CDR3 DNA reads TGTGCCAGCAGTTTAGGAGGGGACCAGCATTTT.

V is TRBV24-1 and J is TRBJ2-7; no firm D call. The CDR3 is 14 amino acids. In germline, CDR1 is KGHDR, CDR2 SFDVKD. Trimming removed 1 base at V and 3 bases at J, with 9 bases between. In nucleotides, the CDR3 is TGTGCCACCAGTGATTTTAGGACCTACTACGAGCAGTACTTC. This gives the protein CATSDFRTYYEQYF.

Only a few counts were recorded for this clonotype. This sequence joins TRBV7-2 and TRBJ1-1, with D maybe TRBD1 (5 bases). Germline values: CDR1 SGHTA, CDR2 FQGNSA. V lost 1 base and J 1 base, leaving 7 bases between the germline ends. The CDR3 has 14 amino acids. The chain's CDR3 is CASSLVQGNTEAFF. In DNA form, the CDR3 reads TGTGCCAGCAGCTTAGTCCAGGGGAACACTGAAGCTTTCTTT.

The J gene is TRBJ2-7, the V gene TRBV7-9; D gene ambiguous. The CDR3 contains 14 residues. Per germline, CDR1 SEHNR and CDR2 FQNEAQ (reference sequence). Trimming stripped 5 bases from V and 4 bases from J, with 15 bases between. DNA of the CDR3: TGTGCCAGCAGCCCCCGGGTAGAGGCTTACGAGCAGTACTTC. As protein: CASSPRVEAYEQYF.

This clonotype was seen at least ten times. The genes are TRBV20-1 and TRBJ1-2; D ambiguous. There are 15 residues in the CDR3. V lost 0 bases and J lost 5, with 16 bases in between. Germline lookup yields CDR1 DFQATT and CDR2 SNEGSKA (reference sequence). The CDR3 region has the DNA TGCAGTGCTAGAGATTCCACTACCGGAAAGTATGGCTACACCTTC. Its translation: CSARDSTTGKYGYTF.

This clonotype was counted between two and nine times. The rearrangement links TRBV20-1 to TRBJ1-2, with a tentative D call TRBD1 (5 bases). Germline assignment: CDR1 DFQATT and CDR2 SNEGSKA (reference sequence). The CDR3 totals 12 residues. V was trimmed by 0 bases and J by 9 bases, leaving 11 bases between them. The CDR3 region is CSARDTQGRYTF. The CDR3 nucleotides are TGCAGTGCTAGAGATACCCAGGGTCGCTACACCTTC.

CDR3 coding DNA: TGTGCCAGCAGCTTATCTGGGTTTAAAAAACTGTTTTTT. This sequence encodes CASSLSGFKKLFF. The chain combines TRBV7-8 with TRBJ1-4, with D hard to call. Trimming took 2 bases from V and 9 from J, leaving 10 bases between them. The CDR3 length is 13 residues. CDR1 and CDR2 from the germline V gene are SGHVS and FQNEAQ.

The rearrangement joins TRBV4-2 to TRBJ2-1, with TRBD2 matching 11 bases. The CDR3 runs 16 residues. Unmatched junction bases numbered 4, after V lost 0 bases and J lost 6 bases. Germline V gene data show CDR1 as LGHNA and CDR2 as YNFKEQ. The CDR3 sequence is CASSQEWGLAVNEQFF. The DNA of the CDR3 is TGTGCCAGCAGCCAAGAATGGGGACTAGCGGTCAATGAGCAGTTCTTC.